This TCR beta chain emerged from a study of CD8 T cells in Susac syndrome. The CDR3 has 15 residues. The germline V gene encodes CDR1 KGHSH and CDR2 LQKENI. Losses at the gene ends were 4 bases for V and 3 bases for J; bases not matched to a gene: 6. Sequencing targeted TCR beta in blood CD8+ and CD4+ T cells. Random hexamers served to reverse transcribe about 0.45 to 1 ug RNA. The TCR beta CDR3 was amplified by immunoSEQ multiplex PCR across 54 Vbeta, 13 Jbeta. Each CDR3 protein gets one entry after TCRdb re-called the immunoSEQ multiplex PCR reads with MiXCR. The sample records about 110,000 distinct CDR3 sequences, about 96% being singletons.

Input material: CD4+ T cells from PBMCs. This TCR derives from a human donor in good health. The chain employs TRBV18 and TRBJ2-7, with 10 bases that match TRBD2. Here the CDR3 reads CASSRPGTSVYEQYF. The CDR3 DNA reads TGTGCCAGCTCACGTCCCGGGACTAGCGTCTACGAGCAGTACTTC.